The 20 T cell receptor beta chains in this list originate from one sample, sequenced in a study of human T cells and chemical hapten exposure. The time point denotes: patch test 1, 2 weeks after DPC sensitization. Treatment in this sample: therapeutic diphenylcyclopropenone sensitization with weekly scalp DPC. TCRdb ran MiXCR on the RACE reads and lists one entry per CDR3 protein. Of about 380,000 distinct CDR3 sequences listed, more than 4.5% are singletons. Source: whole blood, taken in connection with sensitization to the hapten diphenylcyclopropenone (DPC). Receptors were obtained from a woman in her forties or fifties with alopecia areata. Some clones in this sample may be carry-over from other donors' samples.

The rearrangement joins TRBV25-1 to TRBJ1-4; no reliable D call. This CDR3 contains 12 residues. Looked up from germline, CDR1 is MGHDK and CDR2 is SYGVNS. The germline V and J ends were trimmed by 3 bases and 5 bases, with 4 bases remaining between them. The CDR3 is CASSDFNEKLFF. The CDR3 DNA reads TGTGCCAGCAGTGACTTCAATGAAAAACTGTTTTTT.

This clonotype occurred many times. The junction differs from germline at one of its ends, possibly a read error. The chain couples TRBV7-9 to TRBJ2-1, with 7 bases aligning to TRBD2. The CDR3 is 15 amino acids. The germline V gene encodes CDR1 SEHNR and CDR2 FQNEAQ (reference sequence). CDR3: CASSLTGTTYDEQFF. DNA for the CDR3: TGTGCCAGCAGCTTGACCGGGACTACCTACGATGAGCAGTTCTTC.

This clonotype was counted only a few times. The rearrangement joins TRBV20-1 to TRBJ2-3; tentatively, D is TRBD2 (6 bases). CDR3 length equals 15 residues. The V end lost 3 bases, the J end lost 2 bases, and 15 bases lay between the germline ends. Germline CDR1 reads DFQATT; CDR2 reads SNEGSKA (reference sequence). The CDR3: CSASTGRGTTDTQYF. The CDR3 DNA is TGCAGTGCTAGTACCGGGAGAGGGACCACAGATACGCAGTATTTT.

Worth noting for this clonotype: This sequence may be a read error, since a much larger clone differs from it by one base. Given the absence of the conserved phenylalanine or tryptophan at the CDR3 end, a read error is likely. The gene calls are TRBV15 and TRBJ1-1; TRBD1 might be the D (5 bases). The CDR3 consists of 14 residues. Germline assignment: CDR1 LNHNV and CDR2 YYDKDF (reference sequence). V was clipped by 5 bases and J by 5 bases, with 15 bases between them. The CDR3 region is CATSFGEGRTEAFL. The CDR3 DNA follows: TGTGCCACCAGCTTCGGGGAGGGGCGGACTGAAGCTTTCCTT.

This clonotype appeared many times. The chain is built from TRBV4-3 and TRBJ2-5; no definite D call. The germline gives CDR1 LGHNA, CDR2 YSLEER. The ends were cut back, 5 bases at V and 0 bases at J, with 7 bases in the middle. The CDR3 loop spans 13 amino acids. CDR3 DNA: TGCGCCAGCAGCTCGACCGACCAAGAGACCCAGTACTTC. Translation: CASSSTDQETQYF.

This clonotype was picked up many times. The chain combines TRBV28 with TRBJ2-1; the D is unclear. The CDR3 totals 13 residues. Germline V gives CDR1 MDHEN, CDR2 SYDVKM. Deletions cut 3 bases from V and 7 bases from J, with 10 bases between. The CDR3 region is CASSFVAGNEQFF. CDR3 in DNA: TGTGCCAGCAGTTTTGTGGCAGGAAATGAGCAGTTCTTC.

This clonotype occurred many times. The rearrangement uses TRBV6-6 and TRBJ2-7; D may be TRBD1 (6 bases). The ends were cut back, 6 bases at V and 4 bases at J, with 10 bases in the middle. Germline values: CDR1 MNHNY, CDR2 SVGAGI (reference sequence). The CDR3 runs to 12 residues. CDR3 residues: CASRSTGYEQYF. The CDR3 DNA sequence: TGTGCCAGCAGGTCGACAGGATACGAGCAGTACTTC.

This clonotype was seen many times. The chain employs TRBV9 and TRBJ1-1, with a possible D match to TRBD1 (6 bases). This CDR3 has 12 residues. Germline loops: CDR1 SGDLS, CDR2 YYNGEE. V lost 4 bases and J 4 bases, leaving 8 bases between the germline ends. The CDR3 nucleotides read TGTGCCAGCAGCCAGGGGAGCACTGAAGCTTTCTTT. This translates into CASSQGSTEAFF. Using reference TRBV9 and TRBJ1-1 for the parts outside the CDR3, the full variable domain is DSGVTQTPKHLITATGQRVTLRCSPRSGDLSVYWYQQSLDQGLQFLIQYYNGEERAKGNILERFSAQQFPDLHSELNLSSLELGDSALYFCASSQGSTEAFFGQGTRLTVV.

This clonotype was recorded many times. This chain connects TRBV24-1 to TRBJ2-3; perhaps TRBD2 as D (6 bases). The CDR3 extends over 17 amino acids. Germline V gene sequence: CDR1 KGHDR, CDR2 SFDVKD. Deletions cut 0 bases from V and 8 bases from J, with 20 bases between. CDR3 DNA: TGTGCCACCAGTGATTTGCGTTGGGCGACGGGAGCAGGTACGCAGTATTTT. Translating it yields CATSDLRWATGAGTQYF.

The table lists this clonotype with a few counts. The V gene is TRBV25-1, the J gene TRBJ2-2; D is unclear. CDR3 length: 12 residues. Germline V gene lookup returns CDR1 MGHDK and CDR2 SYGVNS. The V and J ends lost 5 bases and 6 bases respectively, with 7 bases between them. Written as DNA, the CDR3 is TGTGCCAGCAGTTGGATGGCCGGGGAGCTGTTTTTT. Amino acid sequence: CASSWMAGELFF. Looking up the rest from reference TRBV25-1 and TRBJ2-2 gives the full variable domain: EADIYQTPRYLVIGTGKKITLECSQTMGHDKMYWYQQDPGMELHLIHYSYGVNSTEKGDLSSESTVSRIRTEHFPLTLESARPSHTSQYLCASSWMAGELFFGEGSRLTVL.

The table lists this clonotype with many counts. The chain has TRBV11-2 and TRBJ1-1; D is possibly TRBD1 (6 bases). V dropped 0 bases and J dropped 5 bases, with 13 bases sitting between them. CDR3 size: 15 residues. Per the germline V gene, CDR1 is SGHAT and CDR2 is FQNNGV. The CDR3, as DNA: TGTGCCAGCAGCTTAGATAGGGGGTCTTGGACTGAAGCTTTCTTT. As protein: CASSLDRGSWTEAFF. The variable domain in full, completed from reference TRBV11-2 and TRBJ1-1, reads EAGVAQSPRYKIIEKRQSVAFWCNPISGHATLYWYQQILGQGPKLLIQFQNNGVVDDSQLPKDRFSAERLKGVDSTLKIQPAKLEDSAVYLCASSLDRGSWTEAFFGQGTRLTVV.

This clonotype was seen repeatedly, ten times or more. This chain connects TRBV6-6 to TRBJ2-3, with TRBD1 matching over 7 bases. V lost 5 bases and J lost 0; bases outside the gene matches: 8. The CDR3 is made up of 16 amino acids. Germline V gene lookup returns CDR1 MNHNY and CDR2 SVGAGI (reference sequence). Here the CDR3 reads CASSPLGQTSTDTQYF. In DNA form, the CDR3 reads TGTGCCAGCAGTCCGCTGGGACAGACTAGCACAGATACGCAGTATTTT.

This rearrangement joins TRBV19 to TRBJ1-5, with 10 bases matching TRBD1. CDR1 is LNHDA, CDR2 SQIVND, per germline (reference sequence). V shed 3 bases and J 7 bases; nucleotides not matched to a gene: 9. CDR3 length equals 16 residues. CDR3 loop: CASSIPGTGVNQPQHF. CDR3 DNA: TGTGCCAGTAGTATTCCCGGGACAGGGGTAAACCAGCCCCAGCATTTT.

This clonotype was seen repeatedly, ten times or more. The rearrangement joins TRBV29-1 to TRBJ1-2, with a weak D call TRBD1 (5 bases). The CDR3 runs 9 residues. From germline, CDR1 is SQVTM and CDR2 ANQGSEA. The V end lost 6 bases, the J end lost 9 bases, and 8 bases lay between the germline ends. CDR3 protein: CSVGTRYTF. The CDR3 DNA reads as TGCAGCGTGGGGACGCGCTACACCTTC.

This clonotype was observed a handful of times. The V call is TRBV5-6, the J call TRBJ1-6; a weak D match, TRBD1 (5 bases). The CDR3 spans 15 residues. Trimming shortened V by 4 bases and J by 9 bases, and 17 bases separated the two germline ends. Germline values: CDR1 SGHDT, CDR2 YYEEEE. For the CDR3, the DNA is TGTGCCAGCAGCGAAGGGACGGCCATTAGTTCACCCCTCCACTTT. Its translation: CASSEGTAISSPLHF. Combining the CDR3 with reference TRBV5-6 and TRBJ1-6 gives the whole variable domain DAGVTQSPTHLIKTRGQQVTLRCSPKSGHDTVSWYQQALGQGPQFIFQYYEEEERQRGNFPDRFSGHQFPNYSSELNVNALLLGDSALYLCASSEGTAISSPLHFGNGTRLTVT.

This clonotype was detected ten times or more. J is TRBJ1-5 and V is TRBV20-1; D might be TRBD1 (6 bases). Germline assignment: CDR1 DFQATT and CDR2 SNEGSKA (reference sequence). The CDR3 loop spans 15 amino acids. V lost 0 bases and J 0 bases, leaving 9 bases between the germline ends. The chain's CDR3 is CSARDQGGSNQPQHF. CDR3 bases: TGCAGTGCTAGAGATCAAGGGGGTAGCAATCAGCCCCAGCATTTT.

This clonotype was recorded at least ten times. The rearrangement uses TRBV28 and TRBJ2-5; TRBD1 or TRBD2 may be the D gene (5 bases each). The CDR3 totals 15 residues. Germline assignment: CDR1 MDHEN and CDR2 SYDVKM. V shed 6 bases and J shed 3 bases, with 17 bases lying between them. The DNA for the CDR3 is TGTGCCAGCAGCCCACCCTCCCGGGGCAAAGAGACCCAGTACTTC. Encoded protein: CASSPPSRGKETQYF.

This clonotype occurred a few times. The chain couples TRBV4-2 to TRBJ2-7; tentatively, D is TRBD2 (6 bases). There are 14 residues in the CDR3. The germline V gene has CDR1 LGHNA and CDR2 YNFKEQ. Trimming took 4 bases from V and 4 from J, leaving 14 bases between them. CDR3: CASSPGLSGYEQYF. CDR3 coding DNA: TGTGCCAGCAGCCCTGGATTAAGCGGGTACGAGCAGTACTTC.

The count of this clonotype is one. The rearrangement links TRBV7-2 to TRBJ1-5; D remains ambiguous. Between the trimmed V and J ends, which lost 5 bases and 2 bases, there was a span of 16 bases. Germline V gene sequence: CDR1 SGHTA, CDR2 FQGNSA. This CDR3 is built from 16 residues. The CDR3 DNA follows: TGTGCCAGCAGCGCAAGCGCAGCTTACGGCAATCAGCCCCAGCATTTT. It is translated as CASSASAAYGNQPQHF.

The chain uses TRBV28 and TRBJ1-1; no reliable D call. V lost 6 bases and J lost 4, with 12 bases in between. Germline V gene lookup returns CDR1 MDHEN and CDR2 SYDVKM. The CDR3 runs to 13 residues. Here the CDR3 DNA reads TGTGCCAGCAGCCTGACCCACGGCACTGAAGCTTTCTTT. It specifies CASSLTHGTEAFF.